The 21 T cell receptor beta chains below come from one sample, sequenced in a study of blood T cell repertoires in COVID-19. Sequencing was performed with immunoSEQ multiplex PCR; in TCRdb, only in-frame clones are kept and a portion is missing. The table lists fewer than 200,000 clones, over 80% of them singletons, with 3.5% to 5% in the top ten. Sequencing was done on a sample of PBMCs or T cells enriched from blood (not recorded which). These receptors came from a woman between 45 and 60 years old who had recovered from COVID-19.

DNA for the CDR3: TGCGCCAGCAGCCAAGAGCCTAGGAACACCGGGGAGCTGTTTTTT. Translated: CASSQEPRNTGELFF. The chain has TRBV4-3 and TRBJ2-2; D gene unclear. The CDR3 runs 15 residues. Germline CDR1 and CDR2: LGHNA and YSLEER. V lost 0 bases and J lost 1, with 6 bases in between.

The chain joins TRBV7-9 to TRBJ2-3, with D tentatively TRBD2 (5 bases). CDR3 length: 14 residues. V was pared by 7 bases and J by 3 bases, with 14 bases between. Per germline, CDR1 SEHNR and CDR2 FQNEAQ (reference sequence). CDR3 DNA: TGTGCCAGCAACCGGGAAGTGGGTACAGATACGCAGTATTTT. Translation gives CASNREVGTDTQYF.

The chain carries TRBV20-1 and TRBJ2-7; 7 nucleotides line up with TRBD1. J lost 6 bases, V lost 3 bases, and 2 bases had no gene match. CDR3 length equals 11 residues. Germline loops: CDR1 DFQATT, CDR2 SNEGSKA (reference sequence). CDR3 DNA sequence: TGCAGTGCTAGCGACAGGGTCGAGCAGTACGTC. It encodes CSASDRVEQYV.

J is TRBJ2-3 and V is TRBV29-1, with TRBD2 matching 7 bases. This CDR3 is built from 15 residues. The V gene's germline CDR1 is SQVTM and CDR2 ANQGSEA. The V gene end was trimmed by 4 bases and the J gene end by 2 bases; junction bases not matched to a gene: 9. The CDR3 region is CSVGRGRANTDTQYF. The CDR3 DNA reads as TGCAGCGTTGGGCGGGGGAGGGCCAACACAGATACGCAGTATTTT.

V is TRBV7-9 and J is TRBJ1-6; no clear D gene. In germline, CDR1 is SEHNR, CDR2 FQNEAQ (reference sequence). With 5 bases removed from V and 10 bases from J, the gap between germline ends came to 15 bases. This CDR3 spans 14 amino acids. CDR3 in DNA: TGTGCCAGCAGCCCGGGGAGGGCTGGGTCACCCCTCCACTTT. Encoded protein: CASSPGRAGSPLHF.

The chain combines TRBV7-9 with TRBJ2-2; D gene uncertain. CDR3 length equals 15 residues. Looked up from germline, CDR1 is SEHNR and CDR2 is FQNEAQ (reference sequence). Deletions cut 5 bases from V and 1 base from J, with 11 bases between. CDR3 residues: CASSHPNKNTGELFF. CDR3 coding DNA: TGTGCCAGCAGCCACCCCAACAAGAACACCGGGGAGCTGTTTTTT.

This chain connects TRBV27 to TRBJ1-2; TRBD1 matches 7 bases. This CDR3 region has 12 residues. In germline, CDR1 is MNHEY, CDR2 SMNVEV (reference sequence). V trimming: 8 bases; J trimming: 3 bases; junction bases outside the gene matches: 3. This chain's CDR3 is CASVDRHYGYTF. The CDR3 nucleotides are TGTGCCAGCGTGGACAGGCACTATGGCTACACCTTC.

This chain joins TRBV11-3 and TRBJ1-1; TRBD1 matches 9 bases. CDR3 length: 12 amino acids. Losses at the gene ends were 6 bases for V and 10 bases for J; bases not matched to a gene: 6. Germline V gene data show CDR1 as SGHNT and CDR2 as YENEEA. CDR3 bases: TGTGCCAGCAGTGTGGGACAGGGCGGAGCTTTCTTT. This translates into CASSVGQGGAFF.

This chain links TRBV5-6 with TRBJ1-1, with D possibly TRBD1 on 5 matching bases. V was pared by 4 bases and J by 6 bases, with 10 bases between. CDR1 and CDR2 (germline): SGHDT, YYEEEE. CDR3 length: 12 residues. CDR3: CASSAGLSEAFF. For the CDR3, the DNA is TGTGCCAGCAGCGCAGGGTTGTCTGAAGCTTTCTTT. Full variable domain (outside the CDR3, taken from reference TRBV5-6 and TRBJ1-1): DAGVTQSPTHLIKTRGQQVTLRCSPKSGHDTVSWYQQALGQGPQFIFQYYEEEERQRGNFPDRFSGHQFPNYSSELNVNALLLGDSALYLCASSAGLSEAFFGQGTRLTVV.

This clone has a handful of counts. The J gene is TRBJ2-4, the V gene TRBV2, with D tentatively TRBD1 (7 bases). Germline V gene lookup returns CDR1 SNHLY and CDR2 FYNNEI. V shed 2 bases and J shed 3 bases, with 17 bases lying between them. The CDR3 loop spans 17 amino acids. CDR3 residues: CASSERARGVGKNIQYF. CDR3 nucleotide sequence: TGTGCCAGCAGTGAAAGGGCCAGGGGGGTCGGCAAAAACATTCAGTACTTC.

This clone was seen a handful of times. This rearrangement joins TRBV5-1 to TRBJ1-1; 7 nucleotides line up with TRBD1. CDR3 size: 14 residues. With V trimmed by 0 bases and J by 3 bases, 2 bases remained unmatched. Germline V gives CDR1 SGHRS, CDR2 YFSETQ. CDR3 sequence: CASSLVGTDTEAFF. CDR3 sequence (DNA): TGCGCCAGCAGCTTGGTCGGGACAGACACTGAAGCTTTCTTT.

The genes are TRBV3-1 (or the pseudogene TRBV3-2) and TRBJ1-1; TRBD1 is a possible D gene (5 bases). Trimming shortened V by 6 bases and J by 0 bases, and 11 bases separated the two germline ends. The germline gives CDR1 LGHDT, CDR2 YNNKEL (reference sequence). CDR3 length: 14 residues. The CDR3 sequence: CASRPGLMNTEAFF. The CDR3 coding sequence is TGTGCCAGCAGACCGGGACTTATGAACACTGAAGCTTTCTTT.

The rearrangement links TRBV12-3 or TRBV12-4 to TRBJ1-2; D is perhaps TRBD1 (5 bases). With 2 bases removed from V and 8 bases from J, the gap between germline ends came to 12 bases. This CDR3 contains 13 residues. The CDR3 is CASSLWEGRGYTF. DNA of the CDR3: TGTGCCAGCAGTTTATGGGAGGGGCGAGGCTACACCTTC.

The rearrangement links TRBV18 to TRBJ1-6; 7 nucleotides match TRBD1. The ends lost 3 bases at V and 7 bases at J; junction bases unmatched: 12. Germline CDR1 KGHSH, CDR2 LQKENI. This CDR3 is built from 17 residues. CDR3 in DNA: TGTGCCAGCTCACCGGTCGAACAGGGGATGTACAATTCACCCCTCCACTTT. As protein: CASSPVEQGMYNSPLHF.

The V gene is TRBV6-5, the J gene TRBJ1-4; 9 nucleotides line up with TRBD1. The CDR3 extends over 14 amino acids. V lost 6 bases and J lost 8; bases outside the gene matches: 7. Looked up from germline, CDR1 is MNHEY and CDR2 is SVGAGI. CDR3 sequence: CASRAGQGWEKLFF. CDR3 coding DNA: TGTGCCAGCAGGGCCGGACAGGGGTGGGAAAAACTGTTTTTT.

The chain carries TRBV11-2 and TRBJ1-5; perhaps TRBD1 as D (5 bases). V shed 1 base and J shed 0 bases, with 10 bases lying between them. The CDR3 runs to 16 residues. The germline gives CDR1 SGHAT, CDR2 FQNNGV. CDR3 DNA: TGTGCCAGCAGCTTAGGGGGCCCTTATAGCAATCAGCCCCAGCATTTT. Amino acids: CASSLGGPYSNQPQHF.

The chain recombines TRBV11-2 with TRBJ1-1; perhaps TRBD1 as D (5 bases). From germline, CDR1 is SGHAT and CDR2 FQNNGV. The CDR3 length is 12 residues. Trimming pared 0 bases from V and 10 bases from J, leaving 9 bases between. As DNA, the CDR3 is TGTGCCAGCAGCTTAGAGCGGGGGGGAGCTTTCTTT. This gives the protein CASSLERGGAFF. Full variable domain (remainder filled in from reference TRBV11-2 and TRBJ1-1): EAGVAQSPRYKIIEKRQSVAFWCNPISGHATLYWYQQILGQGPKLLIQFQNNGVVDDSQLPKDRFSAERLKGVDSTLKIQPAKLEDSAVYLCASSLERGGAFFGQGTRLTVV.

This clone has only a few counts. The chain has TRBV7-9 and TRBJ1-2, with TRBD1 identical over 8 bases. The CDR3 has 14 amino acids. Unmatched junction bases numbered 6, after V lost 5 bases and J lost 4 bases. CDR1 and CDR2 from the germline V gene are SEHNR and FQNEAQ (reference sequence). The CDR3 reads CASSPDRVFYGYTF. The DNA of the CDR3 is TGTGCCAGCAGCCCGGACAGGGTATTCTATGGCTACACCTTC.

This rearrangement joins TRBV7-9 to TRBJ1-3, with no clear D. This CDR3 is built from 14 residues. Between the trimmed V and J ends, which lost 5 bases and 0 bases, there was a span of 8 bases. The V gene's germline CDR1 is SEHNR and CDR2 FQNEAQ (reference sequence). CDR3 DNA: TGTGCCAGCAGCCTCGGTTACTCTGGAAACACCATATATTTT. Translation: CASSLGYSGNTIYF. Using reference TRBV7-9 and TRBJ1-3 for the parts outside the CDR3, the full variable domain is DTGVSQNPRHKITKRGQNVTFRCDPISEHNRLYWYRQTLGQGPEFLTYFQNEAQLEKSRLLSDRFSAERPKGSFSTLEIQRTEQGDSAMYLCASSLGYSGNTIYFGEGSWLTVV.

The V call is TRBV25-1, the J call TRBJ1-5, with a possible D match to TRBD1 (6 bases). V was pared by 7 bases and J by 5 bases, with 9 bases between. CDR3 length equals 12 residues. Germline loops: CDR1 MGHDK, CDR2 SYGVNS. The CDR3 protein is CASNQGYQPQHF. Here the CDR3 DNA reads TGTGCCAGCAATCAGGGGTATCAGCCCCAGCATTTT.

The V gene is TRBV28, the J gene TRBJ2-3, with D unresolved. The CDR3 is made up of 12 amino acids. The germline CDR1 and CDR2 sequences are MDHEN and SYDVKM. V lost 2 bases to trimming and J lost 6 bases, with 6 bases between them. CDR3 amino acids: CASSLLSDTQYF. Here the CDR3 DNA reads TGTGCCAGCAGTTTACTTTCGGATACGCAGTATTTT.